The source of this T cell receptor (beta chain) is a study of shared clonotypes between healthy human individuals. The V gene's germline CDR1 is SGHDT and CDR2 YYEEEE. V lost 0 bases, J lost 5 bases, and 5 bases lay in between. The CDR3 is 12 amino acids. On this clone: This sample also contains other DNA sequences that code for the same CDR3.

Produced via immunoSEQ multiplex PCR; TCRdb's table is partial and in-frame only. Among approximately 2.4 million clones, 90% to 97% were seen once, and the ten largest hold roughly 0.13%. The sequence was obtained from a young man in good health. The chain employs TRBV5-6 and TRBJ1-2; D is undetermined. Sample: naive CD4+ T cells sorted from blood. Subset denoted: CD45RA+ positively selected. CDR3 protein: CASSLAGYGYTF. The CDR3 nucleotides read TGTGCCAGCAGCTTGGCCGGTTATGGCTACACCTTC.